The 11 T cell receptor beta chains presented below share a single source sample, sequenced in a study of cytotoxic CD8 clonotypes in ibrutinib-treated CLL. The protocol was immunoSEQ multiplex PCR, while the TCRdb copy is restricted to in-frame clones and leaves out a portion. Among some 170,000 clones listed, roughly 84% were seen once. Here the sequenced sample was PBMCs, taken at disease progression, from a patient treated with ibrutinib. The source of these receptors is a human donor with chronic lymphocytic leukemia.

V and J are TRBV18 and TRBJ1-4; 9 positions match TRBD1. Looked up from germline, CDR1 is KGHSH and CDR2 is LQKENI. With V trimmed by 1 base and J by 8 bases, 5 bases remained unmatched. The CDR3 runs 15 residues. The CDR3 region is CASSPRSGQGEKLFF. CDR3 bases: TGTGCCAGCTCACCACGGTCGGGACAGGGAGAAAAACTGTTTTTT. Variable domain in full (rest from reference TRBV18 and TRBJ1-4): NAGVMQNPRHLVRRRGQEARLRCSPMKGHSHVYWYRQLPEEGLKFMVYLQKENIIDESGMPKERFSAEFPKEGPSILRIQQVVRGDSAAYFCASSPRSGQGEKLFFGSGTQLSVL.

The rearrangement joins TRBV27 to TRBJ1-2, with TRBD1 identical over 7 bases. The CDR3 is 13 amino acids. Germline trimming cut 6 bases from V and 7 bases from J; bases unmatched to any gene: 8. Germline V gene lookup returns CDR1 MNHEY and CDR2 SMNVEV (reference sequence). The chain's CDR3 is CASRYDRVSGYTF. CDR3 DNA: TGTGCCAGCAGGTACGACAGGGTGTCTGGCTACACCTTC.

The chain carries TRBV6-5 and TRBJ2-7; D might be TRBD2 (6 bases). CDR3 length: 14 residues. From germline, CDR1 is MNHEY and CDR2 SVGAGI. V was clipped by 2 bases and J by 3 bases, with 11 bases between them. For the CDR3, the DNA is TGTGCCAGCAGTTACCTATCGGGGGTCTACGAGCAGTACTTC. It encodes CASSYLSGVYEQYF.

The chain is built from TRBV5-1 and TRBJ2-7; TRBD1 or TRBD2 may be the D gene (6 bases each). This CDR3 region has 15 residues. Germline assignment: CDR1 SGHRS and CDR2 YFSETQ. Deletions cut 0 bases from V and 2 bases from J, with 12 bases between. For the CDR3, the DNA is TGCGCCAGCAGCTTGGAATGGGGGGCCGCCTACGAGCAGTACTTC. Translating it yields CASSLEWGAAYEQYF.

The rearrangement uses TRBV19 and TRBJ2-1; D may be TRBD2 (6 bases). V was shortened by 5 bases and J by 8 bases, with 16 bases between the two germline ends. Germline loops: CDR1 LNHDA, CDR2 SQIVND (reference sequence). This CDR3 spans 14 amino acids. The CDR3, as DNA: TGTGCCAGTAGTCGGGTGTCGGGAGCTTATGAGCAGTTCTTC. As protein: CASSRVSGAYEQFF.

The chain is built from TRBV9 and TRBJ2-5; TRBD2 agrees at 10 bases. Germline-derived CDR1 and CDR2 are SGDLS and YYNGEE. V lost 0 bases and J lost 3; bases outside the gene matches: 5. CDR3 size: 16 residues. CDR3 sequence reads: CASSVVVAGGKETQYF. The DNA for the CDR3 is TGTGCCAGCAGCGTAGTGGTAGCGGGGGGAAAAGAGACCCAGTACTTC.

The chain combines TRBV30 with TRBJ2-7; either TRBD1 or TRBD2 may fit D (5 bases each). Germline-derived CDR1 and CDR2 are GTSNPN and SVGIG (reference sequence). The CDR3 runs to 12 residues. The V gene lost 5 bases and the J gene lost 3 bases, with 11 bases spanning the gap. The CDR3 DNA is TGTGCCTGGGGGGGAGTTCTCTACGAGCAGTACTTC. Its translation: CAWGGVLYEQYF.

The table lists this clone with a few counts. CDR3 DNA sequence: TGCGCCAGCAGCTTGGGGGGTACAGGGCCCTACGAGCAGTACTTC. It translates to CASSLGGTGPYEQYF. The chain has TRBV5-1 and TRBJ2-7; perhaps TRBD1 as D (6 bases). The germline CDR1 and CDR2 sequences are SGHRS and YFSETQ. The V and J ends lost 0 bases and 2 bases respectively, with 12 bases between them. The CDR3 contains 15 residues.

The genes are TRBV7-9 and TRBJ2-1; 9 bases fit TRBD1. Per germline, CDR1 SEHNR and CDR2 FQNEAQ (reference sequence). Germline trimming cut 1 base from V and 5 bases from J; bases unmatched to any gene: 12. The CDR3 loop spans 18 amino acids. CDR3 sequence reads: CASSLVFARDRVNNEQFF. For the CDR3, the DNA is TGTGCCAGCAGCTTAGTATTTGCCCGGGACAGGGTCAACAATGAGCAGTTCTTC.

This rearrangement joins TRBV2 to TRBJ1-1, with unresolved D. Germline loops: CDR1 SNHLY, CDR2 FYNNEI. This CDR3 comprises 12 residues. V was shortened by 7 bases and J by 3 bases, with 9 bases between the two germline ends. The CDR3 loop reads CASIGLYTEAFF. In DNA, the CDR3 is TGTGCCAGCATTGGGCTGTACACTGAAGCTTTCTTT.

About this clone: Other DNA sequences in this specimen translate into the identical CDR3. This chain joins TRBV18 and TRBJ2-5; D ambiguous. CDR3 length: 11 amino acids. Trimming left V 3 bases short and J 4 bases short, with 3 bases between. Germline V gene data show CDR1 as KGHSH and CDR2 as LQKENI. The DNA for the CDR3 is TGTGCCAGCTCACCTGGAGAGACCCAGTACTTC. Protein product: CASSPGETQYF.